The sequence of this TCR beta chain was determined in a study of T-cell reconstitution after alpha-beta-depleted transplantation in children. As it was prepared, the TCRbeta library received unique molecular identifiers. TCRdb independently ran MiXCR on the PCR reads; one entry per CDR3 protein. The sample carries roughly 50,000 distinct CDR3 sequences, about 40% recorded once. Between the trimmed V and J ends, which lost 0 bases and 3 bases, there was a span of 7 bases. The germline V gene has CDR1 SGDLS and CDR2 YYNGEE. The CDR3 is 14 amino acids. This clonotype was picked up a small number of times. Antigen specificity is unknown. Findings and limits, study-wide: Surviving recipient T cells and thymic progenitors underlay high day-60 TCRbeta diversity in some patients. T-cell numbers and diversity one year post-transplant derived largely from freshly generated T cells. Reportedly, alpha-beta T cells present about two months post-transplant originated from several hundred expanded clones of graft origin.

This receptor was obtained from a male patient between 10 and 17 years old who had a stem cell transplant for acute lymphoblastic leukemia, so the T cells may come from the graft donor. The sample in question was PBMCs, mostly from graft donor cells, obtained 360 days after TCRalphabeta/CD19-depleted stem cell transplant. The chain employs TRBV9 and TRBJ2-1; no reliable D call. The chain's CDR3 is CASSVGGGYNEQFF. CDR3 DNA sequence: TGTGCCAGCAGCGTAGGTGGCGGCTACAATGAGCAGTTCTTC. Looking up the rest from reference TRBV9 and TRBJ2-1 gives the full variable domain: DSGVTQTPKHLITATGQRVTLRCSPRSGDLSVYWYQQSLDQGLQFLIQYYNGEERAKGNILERFSAQQFPDLHSELNLSSLELGDSALYFCASSVGGGYNEQFFGPGTRLTVL.